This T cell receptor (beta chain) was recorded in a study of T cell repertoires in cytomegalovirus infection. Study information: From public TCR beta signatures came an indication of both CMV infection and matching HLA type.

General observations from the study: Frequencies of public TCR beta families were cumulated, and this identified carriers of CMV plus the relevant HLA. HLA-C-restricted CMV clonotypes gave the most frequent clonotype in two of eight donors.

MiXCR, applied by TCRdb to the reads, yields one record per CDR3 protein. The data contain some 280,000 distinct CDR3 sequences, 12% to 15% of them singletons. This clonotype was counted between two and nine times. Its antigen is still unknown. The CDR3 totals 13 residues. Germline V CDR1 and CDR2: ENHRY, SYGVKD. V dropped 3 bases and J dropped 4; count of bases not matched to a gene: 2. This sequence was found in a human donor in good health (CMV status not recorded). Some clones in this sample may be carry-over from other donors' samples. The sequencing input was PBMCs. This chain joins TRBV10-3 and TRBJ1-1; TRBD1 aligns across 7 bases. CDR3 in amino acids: CAISEAGGTEAFF. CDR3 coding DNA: TGTGCCATCAGTGAAGCAGGGGGCACTGAAGCTTTCTTT.